This T cell receptor (beta chain) was found in a study of T cell clonality in common variable immunodeficiency. Overall study findings and caveats: Fewer TCRbeta clones were shared among CVID subjects than controls. Links between repertoire features and CVID complications were heterogeneity-limited. TCRbeta clonality was increased in CVID versus healthy controls.

Repertoires were generated with immunoSEQ multiplex PCR, while TCRdb's copy carries only in-frame clones and drops some. There are more than 30,000 clones in the sample, none observed a single time. This clone was seen at least ten times. Its antigen is still unknown. The missing CDR3 end, 3 residues past where the read stops, is filled in from the germline J gene. Germline assignment: CDR1 GTSNPN and CDR2 SVGIG (reference sequence). V lost 4 bases to trimming and J lost 0 bases; unmatched junction nucleotides: 3. This CDR3 contains 14 residues. The receptor was derived from a person aged 18 to 75 in good health. The V and J genes are TRBV30 and TRBJ2-1, with 7 nucleotides matching TRBD2. The sequenced sample consisted of peripheral blood mononuclear cells. CDR3 DNA (partial): TGTGCCTGGAACCGCGGGAGCTCCTACAATGAG. Residues: CAWNRGSSYNE. In full, the CDR3 is CAWNRGSSYNEQFF. The full variable domain, completed using reference TRBV30 and TRBJ2-1, is SQTIHQWPATLVQPVGSPLSLECTVEGTSNPNLYWYRQAAGRGLQLLFYSVGIGQISSEVPQNLSASRPQDRQFILSSKKLLLSDSGFYLCAWNRGSSYNEQFFGPGTRLTVL.